Here is one T cell receptor beta chain with its context. Its specificity is unknown. Trimming stripped 4 bases from V and 2 bases from J, with 13 bases between. The CDR3 sequence is 15 residues long. The germline gives CDR1 SGHRS, CDR2 YFSETQ. Primers: 60 Vbeta forward and 13 Jbeta reverse. Profiling relied on immunoSEQ multiplex PCR, and the TCRdb table lists in-frame clones only, not all of them. The table records approximately 250,000 clones, about 88% of them present only once. These data are taken from a study of cytomegalovirus exposure and HLA in healthy donors. Findings and caveats of the study: In presence/absence analyses, roughly uniform sequencing depth across donors was assumed.

The TCR sequence derives from a girl aged 2 to 10 in good health and CMV-seronegative. Sequencing used PBMCs. The V and J genes are TRBV5-1 and TRBJ2-1, with D maybe TRBD1 (6 bases). This CDR3 reads CASSPSGTPYNEQFF. CDR3 nucleotides: TGCGCCAGCAGCCCATCCGGGACACCCTACAATGAGCAGTTCTTC.